Presented here are 18 T cell receptor beta chains from one specimen sequenced in a study of cytomegalovirus exposure and HLA in healthy donors. PCR involved 60 Vbeta and 13 Jbeta primers. The data were produced by immunoSEQ multiplex PCR, yet TCRdb's version contains in-frame clones alone and is incomplete. This sample has 150,000 or so clones, with under 85% found just once. Source material: PBMCs. The source is a woman in her 30s in good health and CMV-seronegative.

The V gene is TRBV21-1, the J gene TRBJ2-5; the table assigns TRBD2, which was not confirmed against the DNA. TRBV21-1 is assigned pseudogene status. The CDR3 loop spans 14 amino acids. This CDR3 is CASSNRGPGETQYF. In nucleotides, the CDR3 is TGTGCCAGCAGCAATCGAGGCCCGGGGGAGACCCAGTACTTC.

This chain links TRBV6-5 with TRBJ2-3; unclear D gene. Germline values: CDR1 MNHEY, CDR2 SVGAGI. CDR3 length: 14 residues. V lost 0 bases and J 6 bases, leaving 10 bases between the germline ends. The CDR3 is CASSYSTLGDTQYF. CDR3 nucleotide sequence: TGTGCCAGCAGTTACTCGACCCTGGGCGATACGCAGTATTTT.

This clone was counted between two and nine times. The chain has TRBV19 and TRBJ2-1; the D is unclear. Germline CDR1 and CDR2: LNHDA and SQIVND (reference sequence). V lost 4 bases to trimming and J lost 2 bases, with 12 bases between them. The CDR3 contains 15 residues. The CDR3 DNA is TGTGCCAGTAGTAAAGTCGGTCTCACCTACAATGAGCAGTTCTTC. Translation gives CASSKVGLTYNEQFF.

The V gene is TRBV5-5, the J gene TRBJ1-5; 9 bases fit TRBD1. The CDR3 sequence is 17 residues long. Germline lookup yields CDR1 SGHKS and CDR2 YYEKEE (reference sequence). With V trimmed by 5 bases and J by 0 bases, 9 bases remained unmatched. The CDR3 DNA follows: TGTGCCAGCAGTTTAACGGGACAGGGACTTAGCAATCAGCCCCAGCATTTT. Protein sequence: CASSLTGQGLSNQPQHF.

The chain uses TRBV9 and TRBJ2-5; D may be TRBD1 (6 bases). The CDR3 has 17 amino acids. CDR1 and CDR2 (germline): SGDLS, YYNGEE. Trimming cost V 0 bases and J 5 bases, with 20 bases left between them. The CDR3 sequence is CASSVGQGRGTGETQYF. In DNA, the CDR3 is TGTGCCAGCAGCGTAGGGCAGGGTAGGGGGACCGGGGAGACCCAGTACTTC.

The chain recombines TRBV27 with TRBJ1-1; possible D gene TRBD1, 6 bases. The CDR3 has 17 amino acids. CDR1 and CDR2 (germline): MNHEY, SMNVEV (reference sequence). V was clipped by 4 bases and J by 3 bases, with 21 bases between them. As DNA, the CDR3 is TGTGCCAGCAGTTGGGGGGGAACACAGGGACGGTACACTGAAGCTTTCTTT. Its protein is CASSWGGTQGRYTEAFF.

The gene calls are TRBV9 and TRBJ1-1; 7 bases agree with TRBD1. The CDR3 extends over 17 amino acids. Germline lookup yields CDR1 SGDLS and CDR2 YYNGEE. V was clipped by 3 bases and J by 1 base; unmatched bases: 12. DNA for the CDR3: TGTGCCAGCAGCGCCTCGTACCGGGACAGCTCGAACACTGAAGCTTTCTTT. It is translated as CASSASYRDSSNTEAFF.

V and J are TRBV23-1 and TRBJ2-6; 8 bases map to TRBD1. TRBV23-1 is an ORF; its function is uncertain. CDR3 length equals 19 residues. J lost 4 bases, V lost 3 bases, and 14 bases had no gene match. CDR3 residues: CASSHGPRQGLLGANVLTF. DNA for the CDR3: TGCGCCAGCAGTCATGGTCCGCGACAGGGGCTCTTGGGGGCCAACGTCCTGACTTTC.

In DNA form, the CDR3 reads TGTGCCAGCAGTGCCCTTTCCCGCGAGCAGTACTTC. The encoded protein is CASSALSREQYF. The chain carries TRBV25-1 and TRBJ2-7; unclear D gene. Trimming stripped 4 bases from V and 6 bases from J, with 10 bases between. The CDR3 spans 12 residues. Germline V gene lookup returns CDR1 MGHDK and CDR2 SYGVNS.

The chain combines TRBV19 with TRBJ2-3, with TRBD2 matching over 12 bases. Germline V gene data show CDR1 as LNHDA and CDR2 as SQIVND (reference sequence). The CDR3 covers 16 residues. V lost 5 bases and J lost 6; bases outside the gene matches: 9. The CDR3 DNA is TGTGCCAGTAGTCTCTATCTAGCGGGGGGGGCGGATACGCAGTATTTT. It translates to CASSLYLAGGADTQYF.

The V call is TRBV19, the J call TRBJ2-2, with a weak D call TRBD1 (6 bases). V dropped 4 bases and J dropped 5 bases, with 11 bases sitting between them. The CDR3 is 14 amino acids. Germline V gene data show CDR1 as LNHDA and CDR2 as SQIVND (reference sequence). DNA for the CDR3: TGTGCCAGTAGTACCGGACAGTTTACCGGGGAGCTGTTTTTT. This codes for CASSTGQFTGELFF.

This clone has a single count. Different DNA sequences within this sample yield the same CDR3. The chain uses TRBV28 and TRBJ2-2; 7 nucleotides line up with TRBD2. Germline-derived CDR1 and CDR2 are MDHEN and SYDVKM. This CDR3 has 16 residues. With V trimmed by 5 bases and J by 4 bases, 10 bases remained unmatched. CDR3: CASSPVSGVATGELFF. The CDR3 bases are TGTGCCAGCAGTCCCGTAAGCGGGGTTGCCACCGGGGAGCTGTTTTTT.

This clone has just a few counts. The rearrangement uses TRBV4-2 and TRBJ1-2; weak D call: TRBD1 (6 bases). V was trimmed by 0 bases and J by 3 bases, leaving 11 bases between them. From germline, CDR1 is LGHNA and CDR2 YNFKEQ. CDR3 length: 15 amino acids. The DNA for the CDR3 is TGTGCCAGCAGCCAAGATGGAAACAGGGACTATGGCTACACCTTC. Its translation: CASSQDGNRDYGYTF.

V and J are TRBV28 and TRBJ1-2; 8 nucleotides line up with TRBD1. This CDR3 spans 12 amino acids. Germline loops: CDR1 MDHEN, CDR2 SYDVKM. Trimming removed 5 bases from V and 4 bases from J; junction bases left unmatched: 0. CDR3 sequence reads: CASSGQGYGYTF. The CDR3 region has the DNA TGTGCCAGCAGTGGACAGGGCTATGGCTACACCTTC.

V and J are TRBV30 and TRBJ1-1, with D unresolved. Per the germline V gene, CDR1 is GTSNPN and CDR2 is SVGIG (reference sequence). The CDR3 runs 13 residues. The V and J ends lost 0 bases and 4 bases respectively, with 9 bases between them. The CDR3 loop reads CAWSVAVFTEAFF. CDR3 coding DNA: TGTGCCTGGAGTGTCGCAGTCTTCACTGAAGCTTTCTTT.

V and J are TRBV5-5 and TRBJ1-2; the D is unclear. V was pared by 0 bases and J by 8 bases, with 11 bases between. Germline V gene sequence: CDR1 SGHKS, CDR2 YYEKEE (reference sequence). The CDR3 is 13 residues long. Here the CDR3 reads CASSLGGIYGYTF. The CDR3 nucleotides are TGTGCCAGCAGCTTGGGAGGGATCTACGGCTACACCTTC. Filled out from reference TRBV5-5 and TRBJ1-2, the complete variable domain reads DAGVTQSPTHLIKTRGQQVTLRCSPISGHKSVSWYQQVLGQGPQFIFQYYEKEERGRGNFPDRFSARQFPNYSSELNVNALLLGDSALYLCASSLGGIYGYTFGSGTRLTVV.

This chain links TRBV6-5 with TRBJ1-2; 7 bases agree with TRBD1. Per the germline V gene, CDR1 is MNHEY and CDR2 is SVGAGI. The CDR3 is 12 amino acids. After removal of 8 bases from V and 4 bases from J, the junction contained 4 bases not matched to a gene. CDR3 DNA sequence: TGTGCCAGCCGGGACAGTCTCTATGGCTACACCTTC. Encoded protein: CASRDSLYGYTF.

V is TRBV23-1 and J is TRBJ2-7; the D gene is possibly TRBD2 (6 bases). TRBV23-1 is flagged as an ORF with uncertain function. Trimming removed 7 bases from V and 4 bases from J, with 20 bases in between. This CDR3 contains 15 residues. CDR3: CASTTIMDYPYEQYF. In DNA form, the CDR3 reads TGCGCCAGCACCACCATAATGGACTATCCATACGAGCAGTACTTC.